This entry concerns a single T cell receptor (beta chain). The antigen remains undetermined. This sample is part of a study of a mutant IDH1 vaccine in newly diagnosed glioma. General study findings and limits: Pseudoprogression showed no apparent link to changes in top peripheral T cell clonotypes. Most patients, 90% to 95%, showed vaccine-induced immune responses.

TCRdb's table, derived via immunoSEQ multiplex PCR, lists solely in-frame clones and lacks some. Counted here are 50,000 to 75,000 clones, more than 85% occurring once; the ten biggest clones make up 2.6%. This sample's time point: baseline, week 1 (first vaccination visit). Treatment specified: pre-vaccination baseline after standard-of-care therapy. Germline values: CDR1 LNHDA, CDR2 SQIVND (reference sequence). The CDR3 sequence is 14 residues long. V lost 7 bases, J lost 2 bases, and 14 bases lay in between. This material consisted of PBMCs, taken from a glioma patient treated with radiotherapy, temozolomide or both. The rearrangement uses TRBV19 and TRBJ1-2; D is unresolved. The TCR originated in a man in his forties or fifties with glioma. The CDR3 sequence is CASKRSGSNYGYTF. The CDR3 nucleotides read TGTGCCAGTAAAAGATCCGGCTCCAACTATGGCTACACCTTC. Full variable domain (missing parts from reference TRBV19 and TRBJ1-2): DGGITQSPKYLFRKEGQNVTLSCEQNLNHDAMYWYRQDPGQGLRLIYYSQIVNDFQKGDIAEGYSVSREKKESFPLTVTSAQKNPTAFYLCASKRSGSNYGYTFGSGTRLTVV.